This TCR beta chain was sequenced in a study of T-cell reconstitution after alpha-beta-depleted transplantation in children. Ten or more counts support this clonotype. Unique molecular identifiers were built into the TCRbeta library. TCRdb re-called the PCR reads through MiXCR, storing one row per CDR3 protein. The sample consists of approximately 500,000 distinct CDR3 sequences, roughly 10% of them appearing once. The V and J ends lost 1 base and 8 bases respectively, with 12 bases between them. Germline CDR1 and CDR2: MGHRA and YSYEKL. This CDR3 comprises 14 residues. The J gene is TRBJ2-4, the V gene TRBV4-1; unclear D gene. The source was PBMCs, collected before TCRalphabeta/CD19-depleted stem cell transplant. The sequence was collected from a child aged 2 to 15 with inherited bone marrow failure, due to receive a stem cell transplant. CDR3 region: CASSQAGPVDIQYF. The CDR3 coding sequence is TGCGCCAGCAGCCAAGCTGGCCCCGTGGACATTCAGTACTTC.